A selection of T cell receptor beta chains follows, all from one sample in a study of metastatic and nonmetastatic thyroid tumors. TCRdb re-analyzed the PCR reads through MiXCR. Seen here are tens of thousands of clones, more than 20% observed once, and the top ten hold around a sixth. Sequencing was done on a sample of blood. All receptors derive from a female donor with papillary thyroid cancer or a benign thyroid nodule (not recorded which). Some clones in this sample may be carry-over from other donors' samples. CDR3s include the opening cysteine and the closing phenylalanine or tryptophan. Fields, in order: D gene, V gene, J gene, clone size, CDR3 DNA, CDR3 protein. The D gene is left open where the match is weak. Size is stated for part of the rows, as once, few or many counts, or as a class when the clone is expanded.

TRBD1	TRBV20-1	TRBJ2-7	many	TGCAGTGCTAGGGGACAGGGGTCCTACGAGCAGTACTTC	CSARGQGSYEQYF
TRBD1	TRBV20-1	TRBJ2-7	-	TGCAGTGCCCACAGGGGAACCTACGAGCAGTACTTC	CSAHRGTYEQYF
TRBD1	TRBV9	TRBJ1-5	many	TGTGCCAGCAGCCAGGGGGATAGCAATCAGCCCCAGCATTTT	CASSQGDSNQPQHF
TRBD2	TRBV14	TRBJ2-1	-	TGTGCCAGCAGCCAAGATTGGGGGACTAGATCCAATGAGCAGTTCTTC	CASSQDWGTRSNEQFF
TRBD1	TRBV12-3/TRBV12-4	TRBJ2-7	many	TGTGCCAGCAGTACCGGGGACAGGGGGCGTCCCGAGGCCTACGAGCAGTACTTC	CASSTGDRGRPEAYEQYF
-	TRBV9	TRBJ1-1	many	TGTGCCAGCAGCGTAGATGACACTGAAGCTTTCTTT	CASSVDDTEAFF
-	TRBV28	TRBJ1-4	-	TGTGCCACCCCACAGGGTATAGGAGAAAAACTGTTTTTT	CATPQGIGEKLFF
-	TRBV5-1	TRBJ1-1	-	TGCTCCAGCAGCTTGAATATGAGATCCAGGGGCTATGAAGCTTTCTTT	CSSSLNMRSRGYEAFF
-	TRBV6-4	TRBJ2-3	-	TGTGCCAGCAGCGCAGGGGTTAGCGGCACAGATACGCAGTATTTT	CASSAGVSGTDTQYF
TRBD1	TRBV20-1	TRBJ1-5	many	TGCAGTGCTACGACAGGGGTAGGTCAGCCCCAGCATTTT	CSATTGVGQPQHF
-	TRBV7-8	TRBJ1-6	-	TGTGCCAGCAGCTTACCGACACGTAATTCACCCCTCCACTTT	CASSLPTRNSPLHF
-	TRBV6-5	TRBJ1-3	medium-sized	TGTGCCAGCAGTTACGACGGTGGAAACACCATATATTTT	CASSYDGGNTIYF
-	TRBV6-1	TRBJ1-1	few	TGTGCCAGCAGTGAAGCGGTGAGGGATCTAGGGGGCACTGAAGCTTTCTTT	CASSEAVRDLGGTEAFF
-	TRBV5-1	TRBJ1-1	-	TGCGCCAGCAGCTTGGGATATTACACTGAAGCTTTCTTT	CASSLGYYTEAFF
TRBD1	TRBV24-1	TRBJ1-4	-	TGTGCCACCAGTGAGGGGACAGGGGGCCCCGAAAAACTGTTTTTT	CATSEGTGGPEKLFF
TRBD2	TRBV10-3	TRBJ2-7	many	TGTGCCATCAGTGCGGCGGGAGGGGTCTACGAGCAGTACTTC	CAISAAGGVYEQYF
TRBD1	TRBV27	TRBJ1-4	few	TGTGCCAGCAGTTTATCGAGGGGGCTTAATGAAAAACTGTTTTTT	CASSLSRGLNEKLFF
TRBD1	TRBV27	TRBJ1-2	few	TGTGCCATCATTTCCCGGGACAGGCGTCTTCTGGGCTACACCTTC	CAIISRDRRLLGYTF
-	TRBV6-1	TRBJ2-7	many	TGTGCCAGCAGCGGTCTTTACGAGCAGTACTTC	CASSGLYEQYF
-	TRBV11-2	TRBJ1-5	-	TGTGCCAGCAGCTTCAACAGGGATCAGCCCCAGCATTTT	CASSFNRDQPQHF
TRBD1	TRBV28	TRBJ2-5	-	TGTGCCAGCAGTCCGGGGACAGGGCAGGCCCAGTACTTC	CASSPGTGQAQYF
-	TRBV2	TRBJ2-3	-	TGTGCCAGCATTGTGCTTGGTGGGGTGGACCGAGGTGGGCGCACAGATACGCAGTATTTT	CASIVLGGVDRGGRTDTQYF
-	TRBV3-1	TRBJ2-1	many	TGTGCCAGCAGCCAAGACGAAGCGCTGACGTCCTACAATGAGCAGTTCTTC	CASSQDEALTSYNEQFF
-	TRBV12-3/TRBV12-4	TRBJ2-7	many	TGTGCCAGCAGTTCCTCCGGGACAAGTCTCTCCTACGAGCAGTACTTC	CASSSSGTSLSYEQYF
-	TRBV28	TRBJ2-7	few	TGTGCCAGCAGTCCGAACTCCTACGAGCAGTACTTC	CASSPNSYEQYF
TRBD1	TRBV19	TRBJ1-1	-	TGTGCCAGTACCCCGACAGGGGGCGGGAACTCTGGAGCTTTCTTC	CASTPTGGGNSGAFF
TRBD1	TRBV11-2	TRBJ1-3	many	TGTGCCAGCAGCTTACTGGGACAGTCTGGAAACACCATATATTTT	CASSLLGQSGNTIYF
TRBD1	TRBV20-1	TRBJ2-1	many	TGCAGTGCCCCCGGGACAGGGGGTCTGGGGGGAAACAATGAGCAGTTCTTC	CSAPGTGGLGGNNEQFF